The next 4 T cell receptor beta chains were all read from a single sample in a study of T cell responses to AZD1222 COVID-19 vaccine. Here immunoSEQ multiplex PCR was the method, and the copy in TCRdb shows in-frame clones only, minus some. The profile shows about 200,000 clones, 90% to 95% of them singletons. Sequencing was performed on peripheral blood, taken 28 days after the second AZD1222 dose. These receptors were taken from an adult who received the AZD1222 COVID-19 vaccine.

The chain uses TRBV11-2 and TRBJ1-2; 7 positions agree with TRBD1. The V gene end was trimmed by 1 base and the J gene end by 8 bases; junction bases not matched to a gene: 10. CDR1 and CDR2 from the germline V gene are SGHAT and FQNNGV. CDR3 length: 15 residues. The CDR3 nucleotides are TGTGCCAGCAGCTTAGGGGGACAGTTTCTCCTCGGCTACACCTTC. This translates into CASSLGGQFLLGYTF.

The genes are TRBV7-9 and TRBJ2-5, with D uncertain. Trimming took 1 base from V and 3 from J, leaving 12 bases between them. CDR3 length equals 15 residues. CDR1 and CDR2 (germline): SEHNR, FQNEAQ (reference sequence). CDR3 nucleotides: TGTGCCAGCAGCTTAGGTCCGATGTCGGAAGAGACCCAGTACTTC. Translated: CASSLGPMSEETQYF.

The chain uses TRBV5-1 and TRBJ1-1; 8 bases are shared with TRBD1. The CDR3 runs to 14 residues. J gave up 6 bases and V 3 bases, and 7 bases lay outside the gene matches. Germline V gives CDR1 SGHRS, CDR2 YFSETQ. CDR3: CASSYGQGMAEAFF. CDR3 in DNA: TGCGCCAGCAGCTATGGACAGGGAATGGCTGAAGCTTTCTTT.

The genes are TRBV9 and TRBJ1-2; 7 bases map to TRBD1. J was trimmed by 8 bases and V by 3 bases; bases with no gene match: 4. CDR3 length equals 12 residues. CDR1 and CDR2 from the germline V gene are SGDLS and YYNGEE. In DNA form, the CDR3 reads TGTGCCAGCAGCGCCAACAGGGGAGGCTACACCTTC. Its translation: CASSANRGGYTF. The full variable domain, in which reference TRBV9 and TRBJ1-2 provide the parts outside the CDR3, is DSGVTQTPKHLITATGQRVTLRCSPRSGDLSVYWYQQSLDQGLQFLIQYYNGEERAKGNILERFSAQQFPDLHSELNLSSLELGDSALYFCASSANRGGYTFGSGTRLTVV.